Given below is one T cell receptor beta chain in context. TCRdb's copy holds only in-frame clones and misses some; the assay was immunoSEQ multiplex PCR. The sample lists 190,000 or so clones; about 66% were seen once. The sample comes from a study of shared clonotypes between healthy human individuals. Study as a whole: Donors, aged 18 to 49, were a couple of women and a few men.

This CDR3 spans 14 amino acids. Germline CDR1 reads MDHEN; CDR2 reads SYDVKM. The V gene lost 3 bases and the J gene lost 7 bases, with 13 bases spanning the gap. The specimen sequenced was memory CD4+ T cells sorted from blood. As to subset: CD45RA-negative fraction. The rearrangement joins TRBV28 to TRBJ1-3; D ambiguous. This TCR was recovered from a man younger than 45 in good health. CDR3 DNA sequence: TGTGCCAGCAGTTTCTCTCTCTTAGGTAACACCATATATTTT. As protein: CASSFSLLGNTIYF. Based on the CDR3 plus reference TRBV28 and TRBJ1-3, the full variable domain is DVKVTQSSRYLVKRTGEKVFLECVQDMDHENMFWYRQDPGLGLRLIYFSYDVKMKEKGDIPEGYSVSREKKERFSLILESASTNQTSMYLCASSFSLLGNTIYFGEGSWLTVV.